Listed here are 21 T cell receptor beta chains from one sample, sequenced in a study of T cell responses to AZD1222 COVID-19 vaccine. Profiled with immunoSEQ multiplex PCR; TCRdb holds only in-frame clones, not every one. The sample lists 120,000 or so clones; around 83% were seen once. Sample: peripheral blood, taken 28 days after the second AZD1222 dose. These receptors came from an adult who received the AZD1222 COVID-19 vaccine.

The chain is built from TRBV20-1 and TRBJ2-1; D remains unclear. The V gene's germline CDR1 is DFQATT and CDR2 SNEGSKA (reference sequence). This CDR3 spans 11 amino acids. V shed 3 bases and J shed 15 bases, with 15 bases lying between them. The CDR3 sequence is CSASDPPGWFF. CDR3 bases: TGCAGTGCTAGCGACCCCCCGGGTTGGTTCTTC.

The gene calls are TRBV5-6 and TRBJ2-5, with D unclear. This CDR3 is 11 amino acids long. Trimming cost V 2 bases and J 5 bases, with 4 bases left between them. CDR1 is SGHDT, CDR2 YYEEEE, per germline. The CDR3 is CASSFGETQYF. For the CDR3, the DNA is TGTGCCAGCAGCTTTGGGGAGACCCAGTACTTC.

The CDR3 is CASHYTSGGTQYF. CDR3 coding DNA: TGTGCCAGCCACTATACTAGCGGGGGGACCCAGTACTTC. The genes are TRBV12-3 or TRBV12-4 and TRBJ2-5, with 11 nucleotides matching TRBD2. This CDR3 region has 13 residues. Losses at the gene ends were 8 bases for V and 7 bases for J; bases not matched to a gene: 6.

The chain uses TRBV7-2 and TRBJ1-2; 12 bases align to TRBD1. The junction had 12 bases not matched to a gene; V was cut back by 5 bases and J by 8 bases. This CDR3 spans 16 amino acids. Germline CDR1 is SGHTA and CDR2 is FQGNSA. This chain's CDR3 is CASSLDPGQGARGYTF. The CDR3 DNA reads as TGTGCCAGCAGCCTCGACCCGGGACAGGGGGCGCGGGGCTACACCTTC.

This rearrangement joins TRBV10-3 to TRBJ1-5, with unresolved D. Germline values: CDR1 ENHRY, CDR2 SYGVKD. CDR3 length: 15 residues. Deletions cut 0 bases from V and 2 bases from J, with 8 bases between. CDR3 sequence: CAISESTGGNQPQHF. The DNA of the CDR3 is TGTGCCATCAGTGAGTCGACCGGGGGCAATCAGCCCCAGCATTTT.

The gene calls are TRBV10-2 and TRBJ1-2, with D unresolved. V lost 8 bases and J 6 bases, leaving 10 bases between the germline ends. The length of the CDR3 is 11 residues. In germline, CDR1 is WSHSY, CDR2 SAAADI. The CDR3 loop is CASGWGDGYTF. The CDR3 nucleotides are TGCGCCAGCGGGTGGGGAGATGGCTACACCTTC.

This clone was recorded only once. V usage is TRBV20-1 and J usage is TRBJ2-7; D unclear. CDR3 size: 10 residues. Trimming removed 4 bases at V and 3 bases at J, with 4 bases between. Germline V gives CDR1 DFQATT, CDR2 SNEGSKA (reference sequence). The CDR3 DNA follows: TGCAGTGCTAAGGGCTACGAGCAGTACTTC. Amino acids: CSAKGYEQYF.

Comments on this clone: One end of the junction fails to match germline, which may point to a read error. This chain joins TRBV7-7 and TRBJ2-5, with D tentatively TRBD1 or TRBD2 (5 bases each). The CDR3 is 17 residues long. CDR1 is SSHAT, CDR2 FNYEAQ, per germline (reference sequence). CDR3 bases: TGTGCTAGCAGCTCTCTGAAGACTACTCTCGGGGCGGAGACCCAGTACTTC. This sequence encodes CASSSLKTTLGAETQYF.

V is TRBV2 and J is TRBJ2-7; D is unclear. The V gene lost 1 base and the J gene lost 0 bases, with 10 bases spanning the gap. CDR1 SNHLY and CDR2 FYNNEI come from the germline V gene. CDR3 length: 15 amino acids. The CDR3 here is CASSEGSSISYEQYF. DNA for the CDR3: TGTGCCAGCAGTGAAGGCAGCTCCATCTCCTACGAGCAGTACTTC.

This clone appeared a few times. The chain recombines TRBV11-2 with TRBJ1-2; weak D call: TRBD1 (5 bases). The ends were cut back, 5 bases at V and 4 bases at J, with 11 bases in the middle. Germline V gene data show CDR1 as SGHAT and CDR2 as FQNNGV. This CDR3 spans 13 amino acids. The CDR3 DNA reads TGTGCCAGCAGCCAAGACAGAGGCTATGGCTACACCTTC. This codes for CASSQDRGYGYTF. Full variable domain (missing parts from reference TRBV11-2 and TRBJ1-2): EAGVAQSPRYKIIEKRQSVAFWCNPISGHATLYWYQQILGQGPKLLIQFQNNGVVDDSQLPKDRFSAERLKGVDSTLKIQPAKLEDSAVYLCASSQDRGYGYTFGSGTRLTVV.

This clone was seen only a few times. The chain couples TRBV2 to TRBJ1-1, with TRBD1 matching 8 bases. The length of the CDR3 is 13 residues. The ends lost 4 bases at V and 10 bases at J; junction bases unmatched: 8. From germline, CDR1 is SNHLY and CDR2 FYNNEI. CDR3 DNA: TGTGCCAGCAGTGTCCGGCAGGGGGCTGTAGCTTTCTTT. Protein product: CASSVRQGAVAFF.

The chain couples TRBV12-5 to TRBJ2-7; D perhaps matches TRBD1 (5 bases). This CDR3 region has 16 residues. Trimming left V 0 bases short and J 2 bases short, with 14 bases between. Germline V lookup: CDR1 LGHNT, CDR2 FRNRAP. CDR3 residues: CASGLVTREEPYEQYF. The CDR3 DNA is TGTGCTAGTGGTTTGGTGACCAGGGAAGAACCCTACGAGCAGTACTTC.

This clone was recorded once. Other DNA sequences from this sample encode an identical CDR3 as well. The chain couples TRBV4-1 to TRBJ1-2; a weak D match, TRBD1 (5 bases). Germline V gene sequence: CDR1 MGHRA, CDR2 YSYEKL. Trimming stripped 0 bases from V and 6 bases from J, with 14 bases between. The CDR3 has 15 residues. CDR3 DNA sequence: TGCGCCAGCAGCCAAGATGGCGTGGGGGGAGATGGCTACACCTTC. Protein: CASSQDGVGGDGYTF.

The chain employs TRBV9 and TRBJ2-3, with 8 bases lining up with TRBD2. Germline V gene sequence: CDR1 SGDLS, CDR2 YYNGEE. The CDR3 has 16 residues. Trimming took 4 bases from V and 2 from J; bases not matched to a gene: 9. DNA for the CDR3: TGTGCCAGCAGCCCCCGATTAGCGGGGCACACAGATACGCAGTATTTT. Residues: CASSPRLAGHTDTQYF.

V and J are TRBV28 and TRBJ1-2; 12 positions agree with TRBD1. This CDR3 is 15 amino acids long. From germline, CDR1 is MDHEN and CDR2 SYDVKM. Trimming took 6 bases from V and 8 from J; bases not matched to a gene: 10. CDR3 sequence: CASRYRDRGRGGYTF. The CDR3 DNA follows: TGTGCCAGCAGATACCGGGACAGGGGGCGCGGAGGCTACACCTTC.

In this sample, this clone turned up a few times. V usage is TRBV3-1 (or the pseudogene TRBV3-2) and J usage is TRBJ2-7; TRBD1 matches at 8 bases. The CDR3 has 18 amino acids. Germline assignment: CDR1 LGHDT and CDR2 YNNKEL (reference sequence). V was pared by 0 bases and J by 1 base, with 11 bases of the junction left unmatched. CDR3 loop: CASSQDGSTGARSYEQYF. The CDR3 DNA reads as TGTGCCAGCAGCCAAGATGGGTCGACAGGGGCCAGGTCCTACGAGCAGTACTTC.

This clone was counted once. The gene calls are TRBV18 and TRBJ2-3; D not certain. Trimming pared 6 bases from V and 6 bases from J, leaving 19 bases between. The CDR3 is made up of 15 amino acids. The germline CDR1 and CDR2 sequences are KGHSH and LQKENI. The CDR3 DNA follows: TGTGCCAGCTCGGAACGAGACTCTCAATTGGATACGCAGTATTTT. Translation: CASSERDSQLDTQYF. The full variable domain, its missing parts supplied by reference TRBV18 and TRBJ2-3, is NAGVMQNPRHLVRRRGQEARLRCSPMKGHSHVYWYRQLPEEGLKFMVYLQKENIIDESGMPKERFSAEFPKEGPSILRIQQVVRGDSAAYFCASSERDSQLDTQYFGPGTRLTVL.

This clone was found once. The chain couples TRBV18 to TRBJ2-4; the match to TRBD1 covers 8 bases. V trimming: 0 bases; J trimming: 9 bases; junction bases outside the gene matches: 7. The V gene's germline CDR1 is KGHSH and CDR2 LQKENI. CDR3 length equals 15 residues. The CDR3 reads CASSPPSRGLGIQYF. Written as DNA, the CDR3 is TGTGCCAGCTCACCACCGTCCAGGGGGCTAGGCATTCAGTACTTC.

On this clone: Other DNA sequences in this sample translate to the same CDR3. The genes are TRBV7-2 and TRBJ1-5; D not resolved. V lost 1 base to trimming and J lost 7 bases, with 8 bases between them. The CDR3 has 13 amino acids. Germline values: CDR1 SGHTA, CDR2 FQGNSA. CDR3 protein: CASSLVSGQPQHF. The CDR3 DNA sequence: TGTGCCAGCAGCTTAGTGTCTGGCCAGCCCCAGCATTTT.

The genes are TRBV5-1 and TRBJ1-1; D is ambiguous. The germline CDR1 and CDR2 sequences are SGHRS and YFSETQ. The CDR3 contains 14 residues. V lost 3 bases to trimming and J lost 3 bases, with 12 bases between them. CDR3 residues: CASSSQPTDTEAFF. The CDR3 bases are TGCGCCAGCAGCTCGCAGCCTACGGACACTGAAGCTTTCTTT.

For the CDR3, the DNA is TGCGCCAGCAGCTTAACCTCCGACAGGGTCTATGGCTACACCTTC. It is translated as CASSLTSDRVYGYTF. V gene TRBV5-1 combines with J gene TRBJ1-2; 7 bases agree with TRBD1. This CDR3 is 15 amino acids long. V was pared by 2 bases and J by 4 bases, with 8 bases of the junction left unmatched. Germline CDR1 SGHRS, CDR2 YFSETQ.